These 19 T cell receptor beta chains were all obtained from the same sample, sequenced in a study of CD8 T cells in ankylosing spondylitis. No antigens are known for them. Whole-study results and caveats: The study identified a TCR beta motif of roughly eight highly homologous variants that appeared characteristic of ankylosing spondylitis blood.

A single record per CDR3 protein comes from TCRdb applying MiXCR to the 5' RACE reads. Among 700,000 or so distinct CDR3 sequences listed, roughly 19% were seen once. The source material was blood, either unsorted or a sorted T cell fraction (not recorded which). Every receptor here comes from a male donor with ankylosing spondylitis.

This clonotype was detected a few times. The chain has TRBV11-1 and TRBJ1-4; no definite D call. The CDR3 has 19 amino acids. V was trimmed by 4 bases and J by 0 bases, leaving 21 bases between them. Looked up from germline, CDR1 is SGHAT and CDR2 is FQDESV (reference sequence). The CDR3 is CASSSTIPGEIPTNEKLFF. The CDR3, as DNA: TGTGCCAGCAGCTCTACCATCCCCGGGGAGATACCAACTAATGAAAAACTGTTTTTT.

This clonotype showed up just a few times. This sequence joins TRBV14 and TRBJ2-1; TRBD2 agrees at 9 bases. Germline loops: CDR1 SGHDN, CDR2 FVKESK. Unmatched junction bases numbered 8, after V lost 0 bases and J lost 8 bases. The CDR3 spans 16 residues. CDR3 sequence reads: CASSQDSGGGADEQFF. For the CDR3, the DNA is TGTGCCAGCAGCCAAGATTCGGGCGGGGGGGCCGATGAGCAGTTCTTC.

V gene TRBV7-2 combines with J gene TRBJ1-4; 8 bases map to TRBD1. The CDR3 has 14 residues. After removal of 4 bases from V and 7 bases from J, the junction contained 5 bases not matched to a gene. Germline V gene data show CDR1 as SGHTA and CDR2 as FQGNSA. The CDR3 sequence: CASSSTGESEKLFF. The CDR3 DNA reads as TGTGCCAGCAGCTCGACAGGGGAGAGTGAAAAACTGTTTTTT.

This clonotype was counted a few times. The CDR3 DNA reads TGTGCCAGCAGCCCCCTCCTGGAGGGGGGGACCATATATTTT. This gives the protein CASSPLLEGGTIYF. The chain uses TRBV9 and TRBJ1-3; tentatively, D is TRBD1 (6 bases). Germline CDR1 and CDR2: SGDLS and YYNGEE. The CDR3 contains 14 residues. Trimming removed 4 bases from V and 10 bases from J, with 18 bases in between. The whole variable domain, remainder taken from reference TRBV9 and TRBJ1-3, is DSGVTQTPKHLITATGQRVTLRCSPRSGDLSVYWYQQSLDQGLQFLIQYYNGEERAKGNILERFSAQQFPDLHSELNLSSLELGDSALYFCASSPLLEGGTIYFGEGSWLTVV.

The chain uses TRBV29-1 and TRBJ1-3, with D possibly being TRBD1 (5 bases). The CDR3 totals 17 residues. V was cut by 4 bases and J by 0 bases, with 19 bases left in between. Germline assignment: CDR1 SQVTM and CDR2 ANQGSEA. CDR3 sequence (DNA): TGCAGCGTTGTGACACGGGACGGATCCTACTCTGGAAACACCATATATTTT. The encoded protein is CSVVTRDGSYSGNTIYF.

The genes are TRBV6-2 or TRBV6-3 and TRBJ1-2, with TRBD1 matching 8 bases. With V trimmed by 7 bases and J by 5 bases, 9 bases remained unmatched. The germline V gene encodes CDR1 MNHEY and CDR2 SVGEGT. The CDR3 is 14 amino acids. The CDR3 nucleotides are TGTGCCAGCATTCTTCCCGGGACAGGTTATGGCTACACCTTC. It specifies CASILPGTGYGYTF.

J is TRBJ2-2 and V is TRBV20-1; D not resolved. Germline V gene data show CDR1 as DFQATT and CDR2 as SNEGSKA (reference sequence). The CDR3 covers 14 residues. Trimming shortened V by 5 bases and J by 1 base, and 11 bases separated the two germline ends. CDR3 residues: CSAPFRRNTGELFF. CDR3 DNA sequence: TGCAGTGCTCCATTTAGGAGGAACACCGGGGAGCTGTTTTTT.

This chain joins TRBV12-3 or TRBV12-4 and TRBJ1-3; perhaps TRBD1 as D (6 bases). The CDR3 covers 15 residues. Trimming shortened V by 6 bases and J by 4 bases, and 16 bases separated the two germline ends. In DNA form, the CDR3 reads TGTGCCAGCAGAGTGACGGGGGCAGGAGGAAACACCATATATTTT. Translation: CASRVTGAGGNTIYF.

This chain joins TRBV20-1 and TRBJ1-6; 9 bases line up with TRBD1. Germline V gene sequence: CDR1 DFQATT, CDR2 SNEGSKA (reference sequence). After removal of 1 base from V and 7 bases from J, the junction contained 2 bases not matched to a gene. The CDR3 spans 14 residues. The CDR3, as DNA: TGCAGTGCTAGAGTGGGGACAGGGAATTCACCCCTCCACTTT. Translating it yields CSARVGTGNSPLHF.

The chain is built from TRBV7-8 and TRBJ2-3; perhaps TRBD2 as D (6 bases). CDR3 length equals 16 residues. The V end lost 9 bases, the J end lost 4 bases, and 23 bases lay between the germline ends. From germline, CDR1 is SGHVS and CDR2 FQNEAQ. CDR3 protein: CASTTSEGLAADTQYF. Here the CDR3 DNA reads TGTGCCAGTACTACTTCGGAGGGGCTAGCCGCAGATACGCAGTATTTT.

The chain couples TRBV9 to TRBJ2-2; D remains ambiguous. Between the trimmed V and J ends, which lost 0 bases and 7 bases, there was a span of 7 bases. Germline CDR1 is SGDLS and CDR2 is YYNGEE. CDR3 length: 13 residues. CDR3 in DNA: TGTGCCAGCAGCGTAGAAGTGGGCGGGGAGCTGTTTTTT. Protein: CASSVEVGGELFF.

The rearrangement joins TRBV20-1 to TRBJ2-1; 8 bases are shared with TRBD2. The V gene end was trimmed by 5 bases and the J gene end by 1 base; junction bases not matched to a gene: 10. The CDR3 length is 16 residues. The germline gives CDR1 DFQATT, CDR2 SNEGSKA (reference sequence). This chain's CDR3 is CSAPSWVAGSYNEQFF. DNA of the CDR3: TGCAGTGCTCCTTCCTGGGTAGCGGGGTCCTACAATGAGCAGTTCTTC.

The sample holds many counts of this clonotype. The V call is TRBV27, the J call TRBJ2-1; the match to TRBD2 covers 9 bases. CDR3 length equals 16 residues. J lost 4 bases, V lost 7 bases, and 11 bases had no gene match. Germline V gene lookup returns CDR1 MNHEY and CDR2 SMNVEV (reference sequence). The CDR3 region is CASILGGAGGYNEQFF. CDR3 nucleotides: TGTGCCAGCATCTTGGGGGGAGCGGGGGGTTACAATGAGCAGTTCTTC.

The chain joins TRBV28 to TRBJ2-5; possible D gene TRBD1, 5 bases. Germline CDR1 reads MDHEN; CDR2 reads SYDVKM. Trimming pared 6 bases from V and 0 bases from J, leaving 17 bases between. The CDR3 runs to 16 residues. CDR3 sequence reads: CASRSDSSNNQETQYF. The CDR3 DNA is TGTGCCAGCAGATCCGACAGTTCCAACAACCAAGAGACCCAGTACTTC.

This clonotype has only a few counts. Because the CDR3 is missing its conserved closing phenylalanine or tryptophan, this is likely a read error. The DNA is omitted, as the CDR3 cannot be located on it reliably, and the CDR3 follows TCRdb's listing. The J gene is TRBJ2-7, the V gene TRBV4-1. The CDR3 spans 9 residues, counting both ends. CDR1 is MGHRA and CDR2 is YSYEKL in the germline V gene. CDR3 region: CASSMRHQA.

This clonotype has at least ten counts. The chain combines TRBV7-2 with TRBJ2-3, with D tentatively TRBD2 (6 bases). V lost 1 base and J lost 0, with 11 bases in between. In germline, CDR1 is SGHTA, CDR2 FQGNSA. This CDR3 contains 16 residues. The CDR3 region is CASSLVGRPSTDTQYF. The CDR3 nucleotides read TGTGCCAGCAGCTTAGTAGGGAGGCCTAGCACAGATACGCAGTATTTT.

V and J are TRBV7-2 and TRBJ2-1, with 11 bases identical to TRBD1. CDR1 and CDR2 from the germline V gene are SGHTA and FQGNSA. V trimming: 5 bases; J trimming: 8 bases; junction bases outside the gene matches: 11. The CDR3 is made up of 16 amino acids. The CDR3 sequence: CASSRRTGGSAYEQFF. The CDR3 coding sequence is TGTGCCAGCAGCCGACGGACAGGGGGCAGTGCATATGAGCAGTTCTTC.

This chain joins TRBV6-6 and TRBJ1-2, with D perhaps TRBD1 (5 bases). V lost 6 bases and J lost 0, with 8 bases in between. The CDR3 is made up of 13 amino acids. Germline CDR1 reads MNHNY; CDR2 reads SVGAGI (reference sequence). CDR3 DNA sequence: TGTGCCAGCAGGGACACATCTAACTATGGCTACACCTTC. Its protein product is CASRDTSNYGYTF.

The V and J genes are TRBV18 and TRBJ1-1; unclear D gene. CDR1 KGHSH and CDR2 LQKENI come from the germline V gene. Deletions cut 6 bases from V and 10 bases from J, with 15 bases between. This CDR3 contains 12 residues. The CDR3: CASSPVTPPAFF. CDR3 nucleotide sequence: TGTGCCAGCTCTCCGGTTACTCCCCCAGCTTTCTTT.